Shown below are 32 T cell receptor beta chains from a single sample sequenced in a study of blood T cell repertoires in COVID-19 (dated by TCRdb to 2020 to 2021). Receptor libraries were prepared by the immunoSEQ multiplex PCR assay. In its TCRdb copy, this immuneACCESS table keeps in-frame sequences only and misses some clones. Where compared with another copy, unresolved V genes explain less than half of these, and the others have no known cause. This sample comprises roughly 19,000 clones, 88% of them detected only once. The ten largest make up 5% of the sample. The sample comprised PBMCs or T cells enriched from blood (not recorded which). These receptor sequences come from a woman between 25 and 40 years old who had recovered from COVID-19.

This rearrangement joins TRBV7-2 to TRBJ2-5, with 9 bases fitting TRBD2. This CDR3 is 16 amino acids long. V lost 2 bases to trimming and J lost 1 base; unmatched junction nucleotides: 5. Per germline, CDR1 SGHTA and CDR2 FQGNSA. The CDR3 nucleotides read TGTGCCAGCAGCTTACAGGGGCGGGGGGGCCAAGAGACCCAGTACTTC. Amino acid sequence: CASSLQGRGGQETQYF.

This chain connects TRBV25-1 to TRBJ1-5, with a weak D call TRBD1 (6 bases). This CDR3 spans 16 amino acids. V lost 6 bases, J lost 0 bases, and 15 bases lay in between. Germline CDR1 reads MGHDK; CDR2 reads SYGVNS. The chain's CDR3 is CASSTQGGYSNQPQHF. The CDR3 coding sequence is TGTGCCAGCAGCACACAGGGCGGTTATAGCAATCAGCCCCAGCATTTT.

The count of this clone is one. CDR3 coding DNA: TGTGCCAGCAGCGTCCGAGATAGTATTAATGAAAAACTGTTTTTT. Translating it yields CASSVRDSINEKLFF. V gene TRBV9 combines with J gene TRBJ1-4; no clear D. From germline, CDR1 is SGDLS and CDR2 YYNGEE. V lost 2 bases to trimming and J lost 4 bases, with 12 bases between them. CDR3 size: 15 residues.

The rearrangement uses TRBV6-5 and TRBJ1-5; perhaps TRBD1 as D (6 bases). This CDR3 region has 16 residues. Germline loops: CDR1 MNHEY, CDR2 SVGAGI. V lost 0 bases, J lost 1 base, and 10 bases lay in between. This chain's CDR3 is CASSYSGGGSNQPQHF. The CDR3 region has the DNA TGTGCCAGCAGTTACTCGGGGGGGGGCAGCAATCAGCCCCAGCATTTT.

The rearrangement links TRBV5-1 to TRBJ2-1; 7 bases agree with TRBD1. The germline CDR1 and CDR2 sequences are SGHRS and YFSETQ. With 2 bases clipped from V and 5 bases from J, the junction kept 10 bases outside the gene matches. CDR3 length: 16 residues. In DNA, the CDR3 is TGCGCCAGCAGCTTTAACCGAGGGGGCGGCAACAATGAGCAGTTCTTC. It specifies CASSFNRGGGNNEQFF. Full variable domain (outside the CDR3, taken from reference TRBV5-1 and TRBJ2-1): KAGVTQTPRYLIKTRGQQVTLSCSPISGHRSVSWYQQTPGQGLQFLFEYFSETQRNKGNFPGRFSGRQFSNSRSEMNVSTLELGDSALYLCASSFNRGGGNNEQFFGPGTRLTVL.

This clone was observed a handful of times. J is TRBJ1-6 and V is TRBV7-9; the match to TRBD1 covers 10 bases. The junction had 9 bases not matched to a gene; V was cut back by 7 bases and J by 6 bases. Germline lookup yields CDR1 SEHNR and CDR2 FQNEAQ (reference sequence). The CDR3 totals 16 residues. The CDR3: CASTPQTGGFNSPLHF. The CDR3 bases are TGTGCCAGCACCCCCCAGACAGGGGGCTTTAATTCACCCCTCCACTTT.

CDR3 nucleotide sequence: TGTGCCAGCAAAGGACTAGATGTCGGGGAGCTGTTTTTT. This codes for CASKGLDVGELFF. This chain links TRBV6-5 with TRBJ2-2; 7 nucleotides align to TRBD2. V shed 7 bases and J 7 bases; nucleotides not matched to a gene: 6. Looked up from germline, CDR1 is MNHEY and CDR2 is SVGAGI. The CDR3 spans 13 residues.

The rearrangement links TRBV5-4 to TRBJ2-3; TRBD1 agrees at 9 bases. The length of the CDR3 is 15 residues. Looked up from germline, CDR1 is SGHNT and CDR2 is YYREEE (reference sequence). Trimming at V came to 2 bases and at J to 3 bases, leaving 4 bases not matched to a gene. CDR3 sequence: CASSFSGQGTDTQYF. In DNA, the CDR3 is TGTGCCAGCAGCTTTTCGGGACAGGGTACAGATACGCAGTATTTT.

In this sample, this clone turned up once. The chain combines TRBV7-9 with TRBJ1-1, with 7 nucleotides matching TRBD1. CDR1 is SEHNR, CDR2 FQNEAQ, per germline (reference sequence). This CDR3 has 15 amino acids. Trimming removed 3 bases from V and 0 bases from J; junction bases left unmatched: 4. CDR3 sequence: CASSFQGVMNTEAFF. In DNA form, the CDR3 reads TGTGCCAGCAGCTTCCAGGGGGTAATGAACACTGAAGCTTTCTTT.

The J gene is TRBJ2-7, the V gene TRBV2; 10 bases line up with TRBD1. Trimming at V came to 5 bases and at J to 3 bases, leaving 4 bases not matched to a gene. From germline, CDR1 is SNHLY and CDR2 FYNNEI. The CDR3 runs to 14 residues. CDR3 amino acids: CASSRGTGVYEQYF. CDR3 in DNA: TGTGCCAGCAGTAGAGGGACAGGGGTCTACGAGCAGTACTTC.

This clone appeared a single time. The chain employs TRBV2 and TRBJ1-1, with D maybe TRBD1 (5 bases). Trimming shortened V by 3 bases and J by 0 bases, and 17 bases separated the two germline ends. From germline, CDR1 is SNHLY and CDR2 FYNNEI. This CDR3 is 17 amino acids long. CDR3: CASSDRYDSRMNTEAFF. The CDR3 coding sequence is TGTGCCAGCAGTGATAGATACGACAGCAGGATGAACACTGAAGCTTTCTTT.

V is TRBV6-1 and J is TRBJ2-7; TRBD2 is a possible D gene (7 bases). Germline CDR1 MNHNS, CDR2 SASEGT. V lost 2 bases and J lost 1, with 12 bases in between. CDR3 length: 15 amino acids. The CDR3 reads CASSEIQGGSYEQYF. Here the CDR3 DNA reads TGTGCCAGCAGTGAAATACAGGGAGGGTCCTACGAGCAGTACTTC.

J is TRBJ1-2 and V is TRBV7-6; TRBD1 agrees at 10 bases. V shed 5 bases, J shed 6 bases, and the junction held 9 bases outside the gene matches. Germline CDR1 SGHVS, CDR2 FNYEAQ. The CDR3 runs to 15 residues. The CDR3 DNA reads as TGTGCCAGCAGCCCGGGGGGGACAGGGGTCAATGGCTACACCTTC. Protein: CASSPGGTGVNGYTF.

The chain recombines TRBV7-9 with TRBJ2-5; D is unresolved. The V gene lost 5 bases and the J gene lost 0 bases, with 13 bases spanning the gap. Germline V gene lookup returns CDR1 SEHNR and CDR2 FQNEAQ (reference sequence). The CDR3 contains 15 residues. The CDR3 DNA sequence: TGTGCCAGCAGCATTGGGCTTATGTACCAAGAGACCCAGTACTTC. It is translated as CASSIGLMYQETQYF.

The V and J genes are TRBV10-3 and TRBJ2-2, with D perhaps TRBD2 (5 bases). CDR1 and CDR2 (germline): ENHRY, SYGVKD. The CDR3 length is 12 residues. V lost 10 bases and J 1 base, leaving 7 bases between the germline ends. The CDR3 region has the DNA TGTGCCAGCCGGGAGAACACCGGGGAGCTGTTTTTT. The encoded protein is CASRENTGELFF.

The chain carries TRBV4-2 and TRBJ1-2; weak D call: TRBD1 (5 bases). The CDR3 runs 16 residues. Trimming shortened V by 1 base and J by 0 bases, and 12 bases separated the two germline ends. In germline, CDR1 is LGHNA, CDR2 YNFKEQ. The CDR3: CASSQVQGRSNYGYTF. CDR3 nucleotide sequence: TGTGCCAGCAGCCAAGTGCAGGGCCGTTCTAACTATGGCTACACCTTC.

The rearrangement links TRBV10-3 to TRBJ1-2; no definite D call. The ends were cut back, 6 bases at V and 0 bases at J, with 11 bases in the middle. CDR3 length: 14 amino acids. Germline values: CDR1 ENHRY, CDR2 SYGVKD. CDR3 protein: CAIRGAAPNYGYTF. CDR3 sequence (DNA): TGTGCCATCAGGGGCGCAGCCCCTAACTATGGCTACACCTTC.

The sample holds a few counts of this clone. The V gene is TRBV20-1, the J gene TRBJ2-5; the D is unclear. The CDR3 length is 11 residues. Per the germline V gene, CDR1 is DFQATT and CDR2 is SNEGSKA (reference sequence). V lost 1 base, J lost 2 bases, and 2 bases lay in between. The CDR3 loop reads CSARAQETQYF. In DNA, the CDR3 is TGCAGTGCTAGAGCTCAAGAGACCCAGTACTTC.

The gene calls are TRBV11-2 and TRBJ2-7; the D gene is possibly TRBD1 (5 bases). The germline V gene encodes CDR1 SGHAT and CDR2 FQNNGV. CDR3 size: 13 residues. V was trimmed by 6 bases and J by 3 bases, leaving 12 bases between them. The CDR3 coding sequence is TGTGCCAGCAGTCCAGGGTTTGACTACGAGCAGTACTTC. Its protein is CASSPGFDYEQYF.

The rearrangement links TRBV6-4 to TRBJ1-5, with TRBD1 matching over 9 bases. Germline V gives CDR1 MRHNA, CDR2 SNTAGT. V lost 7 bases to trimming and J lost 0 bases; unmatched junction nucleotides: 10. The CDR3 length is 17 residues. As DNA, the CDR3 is TGTGCCAGCACCTCCGGGACAGGGTCCCATAGCAATCAGCCCCAGCATTTT. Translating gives CASTSGTGSHSNQPQHF.

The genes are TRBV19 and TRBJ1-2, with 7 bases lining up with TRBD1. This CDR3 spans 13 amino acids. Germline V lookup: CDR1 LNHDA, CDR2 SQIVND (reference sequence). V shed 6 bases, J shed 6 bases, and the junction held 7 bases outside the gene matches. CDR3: CASRKQGPDGYTF. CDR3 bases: TGTGCCAGTAGGAAACAGGGGCCGGATGGCTACACCTTC.

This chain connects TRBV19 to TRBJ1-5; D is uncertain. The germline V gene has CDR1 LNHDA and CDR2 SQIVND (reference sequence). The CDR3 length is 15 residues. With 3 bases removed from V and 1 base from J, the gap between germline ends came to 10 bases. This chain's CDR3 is CASSINGLSNQPQHF. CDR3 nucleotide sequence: TGTGCCAGTAGTATCAATGGACTAAGCAATCAGCCCCAGCATTTT.

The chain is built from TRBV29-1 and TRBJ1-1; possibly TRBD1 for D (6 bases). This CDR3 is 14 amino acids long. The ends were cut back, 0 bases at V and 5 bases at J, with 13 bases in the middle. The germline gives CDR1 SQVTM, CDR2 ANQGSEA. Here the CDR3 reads CSVEEAGVKTEAFF. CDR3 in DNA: TGCAGCGTTGAAGAGGCAGGGGTAAAAACTGAAGCTTTCTTT. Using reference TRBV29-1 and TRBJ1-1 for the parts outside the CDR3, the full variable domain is SAVISQKPSRDICQRGTSLTIQCQVDSQVTMMFWYRQQPGQSLTLIATANQGSEATYESGFVIDKFPISRPNLTFSTLTVSNMSPEDSSIYLCSVEEAGVKTEAFFGQGTRLTVV.

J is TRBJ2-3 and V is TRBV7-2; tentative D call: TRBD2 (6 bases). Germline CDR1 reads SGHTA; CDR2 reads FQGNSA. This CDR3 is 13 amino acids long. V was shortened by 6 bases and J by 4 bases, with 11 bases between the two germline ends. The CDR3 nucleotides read TGTGCCAGCAGGAAAGGGACTCCAGATACGCAGTATTTT. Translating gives CASRKGTPDTQYF.

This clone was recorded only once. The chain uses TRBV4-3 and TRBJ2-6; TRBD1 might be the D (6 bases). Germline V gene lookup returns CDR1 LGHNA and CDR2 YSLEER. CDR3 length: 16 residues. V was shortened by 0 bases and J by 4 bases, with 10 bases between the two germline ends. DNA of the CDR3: TGCGCCAGCAGCCAAGATCAGGGGTCCGGGGCCAACGTCCTGACTTTC. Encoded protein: CASSQDQGSGANVLTF.

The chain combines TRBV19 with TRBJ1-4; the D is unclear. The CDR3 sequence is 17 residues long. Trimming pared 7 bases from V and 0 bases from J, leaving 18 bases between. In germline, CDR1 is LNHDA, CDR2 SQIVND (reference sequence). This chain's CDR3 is CASNWGGISATNEKLFF. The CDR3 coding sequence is TGTGCCAGTAATTGGGGAGGGATTTCGGCAACTAATGAAAAACTGTTTTTT. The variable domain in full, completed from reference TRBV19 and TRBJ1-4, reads DGGITQSPKYLFRKEGQNVTLSCEQNLNHDAMYWYRQDPGQGLRLIYYSQIVNDFQKGDIAEGYSVSREKKESFPLTVTSAQKNPTAFYLCASNWGGISATNEKLFFGSGTQLSVL.

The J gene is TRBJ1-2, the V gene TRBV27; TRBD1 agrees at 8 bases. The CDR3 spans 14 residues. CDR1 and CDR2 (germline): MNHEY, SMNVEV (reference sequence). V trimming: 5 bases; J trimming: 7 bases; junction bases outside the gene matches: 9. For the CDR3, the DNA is TGTGCCAGCAGTACCCAGACAGGGGCCGGTGGCTACACCTTC. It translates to CASSTQTGAGGYTF.

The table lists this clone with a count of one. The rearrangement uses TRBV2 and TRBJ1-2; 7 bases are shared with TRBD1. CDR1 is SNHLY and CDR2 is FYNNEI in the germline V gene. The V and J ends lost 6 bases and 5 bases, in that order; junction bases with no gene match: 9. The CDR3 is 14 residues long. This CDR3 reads CASRPGTVGYGYTF. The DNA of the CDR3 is TGTGCCAGCAGACCCGGGACAGTCGGGTATGGCTACACCTTC.

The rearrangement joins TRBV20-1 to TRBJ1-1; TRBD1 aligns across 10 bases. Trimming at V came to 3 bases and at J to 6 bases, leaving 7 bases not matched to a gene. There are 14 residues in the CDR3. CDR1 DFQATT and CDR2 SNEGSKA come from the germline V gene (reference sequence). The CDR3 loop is CSASVPGQGPEAFF. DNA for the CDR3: TGCAGTGCTAGTGTGCCGGGACAGGGGCCTGAAGCTTTCTTT.

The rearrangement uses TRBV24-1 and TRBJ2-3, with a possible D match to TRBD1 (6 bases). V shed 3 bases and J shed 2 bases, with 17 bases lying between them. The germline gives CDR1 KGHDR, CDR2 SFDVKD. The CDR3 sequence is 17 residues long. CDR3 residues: CATSDPPRGFPTDTQYF. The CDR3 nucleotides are TGTGCCACCAGTGATCCACCGAGGGGGTTTCCCACAGATACGCAGTATTTT.

This chain's CDR3 is CASSQAGELEETQYF. The CDR3 nucleotides are TGTGCCAGCAGCCAGGCGGGGGAGCTCGAAGAGACCCAGTACTTC. V usage is TRBV3-1 (or the pseudogene TRBV3-2) and J usage is TRBJ2-5; TRBD2 aligns across 7 bases. The CDR3 extends over 15 amino acids. J gave up 3 bases and V 3 bases, and 7 bases lay outside the gene matches. Germline lookup yields CDR1 LGHDT and CDR2 YNNKEL (reference sequence).

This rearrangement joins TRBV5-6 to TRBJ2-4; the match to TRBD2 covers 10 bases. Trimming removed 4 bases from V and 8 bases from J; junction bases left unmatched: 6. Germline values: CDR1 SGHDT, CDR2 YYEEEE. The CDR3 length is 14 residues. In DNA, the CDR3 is TGTGCCAGCAGCCTTCAGCGGGGGGGCCACATTCAGTACTTC. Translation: CASSLQRGGHIQYF.